This TCR beta chain was observed in a study of T cell changes during pregnancy in multiple sclerosis. Generated by immunoSEQ multiplex PCR, the TCRdb table keeps only in-frame clones and is missing some. The table shows some 36,000 clones, with roughly 90% occurring only once. Germline CDR1 SGHVS, CDR2 FNYEAQ. Trimming stripped 4 bases from V and 3 bases from J, with 10 bases between. The CDR3 sequence is 13 residues long. The clonotype comes from a female donor in good health, enrolled as a control in a pregnancy study. The input for sequencing was peripheral blood, taken in the second trimester of pregnancy. V usage is TRBV7-6 and J usage is TRBJ2-7, with unresolved D. The CDR3 loop is CASSYEQFYEQYF. CDR3 nucleotides: TGTGCCAGCAGCTACGAACAATTCTACGAGCAGTACTTC.